This T cell receptor beta chain was obtained from a study of beta chain features in type 1 diabetes. The isolated RNA, all of it, was reverse transcribed, so expressed TCRB transcripts were what got sequenced. Profiled with immunoSEQ multiplex PCR; TCRdb holds only in-frame clones, not every one. The top ten hold about 0.065% of the sample, which has around 430,000 clones, around 28% seen once. This clone showed up just a few times. The sample consisted of naive CD4+ T cells from blood. This TCR derives from a man aged 18 to 30 in good health.

CDR3 sequence: CASSSTRGASYGYTF. CDR3 bases: TGTGCCAGCAGTTCCACCCGTGGGGCTAGCTATGGCTACACCTTC. The chain links TRBV28 to TRBJ1-2, with TRBD1 as a possible D gene (5 bases). Germline loops: CDR1 MDHEN, CDR2 SYDVKM. V dropped 4 bases and J dropped 4 bases, with 16 bases sitting between them. This CDR3 comprises 15 residues.